The entry below describes one TCR beta chain. Original data processing: From reference gene primer amplification, estimates of nucleated cell counts were derived. Data came from immunoSEQ multiplex PCR; TCRdb stores just in-frame clones and leaves some out. D and trimming come from the DNA, and the V and J calls and clone size come from that table. The profile covers about 150,000 clones, with over 75% appearing a single time and approximately 5% taken by the ten largest. Germline V gene lookup returns CDR1 SGHKS and CDR2 YYEKEE (reference sequence). Trimming pared 4 bases from V and 5 bases from J, leaving 21 bases between. This CDR3 is 16 amino acids long. This entry comes from a study of blood T cell repertoires in COVID-19. The wider study: The analysed material was cDNA or gDNA that came from T cells, B-cell-depleted T cells, or PBMCs.

Sequenced sample: peripheral blood. V gene TRBV5-5 combines with J gene TRBJ2-5; TRBD2 is a possible D gene (5 bases). The receptor was derived from a woman between 50 and 59 years old with acute or convalescent COVID-19. DNA of the CDR3: TGTGCCAGCAGCCGAAGCGGCAATGTGGGAATGGAGACCCAGTACTTC. It yields the protein CASSRSGNVGMETQYF.